One and the same sample provided the 24 T cell receptor beta chains below, sequenced in a study of T-cell memory formation after mild COVID-19. From the 5' RACE reads, TCRdb called clonotypes with MiXCR, one entry per CDR3 protein. In the table there are a few hundred thousand distinct CDR3 sequences, roughly 18% of which are singletons. The sequenced sample consisted of PBMCs or a T cell subset sorted from them (not recorded which). These receptors were taken from a man between 18 and 29 years old who had mild COVID-19 (a few samples of this study predate the infection). Cell type and time point are not known.

This clonotype was counted between two and nine times. A read error may produce the germline difference seen at one junction end. The chain combines TRBV4-3 with TRBJ2-1; D is unresolved. This CDR3 is built from 15 residues. Germline V CDR1 and CDR2: LGHNA, YSLEER. The CDR3: CASSQLSDAGNQQFF. The CDR3 DNA is TGCGCCAGCAGCCAATTGTCAGATGCCGGCAATCAGCAGTTCTTC.

The genes are TRBV7-6 and TRBJ2-3; weak D call: TRBD2 (5 bases). CDR3 length equals 14 residues. CDR1 is SGHVS and CDR2 is FNYEAQ in the germline V gene. The V gene lost 1 base and the J gene lost 6 bases, with 11 bases spanning the gap. CDR3 DNA sequence: TGTGCCAGCAGCTTAGACCGGGGTCGTGATACGCAGTATTTT. Residues: CASSLDRGRDTQYF.

V and J are TRBV15 and TRBJ2-5, with a possible D match to TRBD2 (7 bases). Germline-derived CDR1 and CDR2 are LNHNV and YYDKDF (reference sequence). V was cut by 11 bases and J by 2 bases, with 12 bases left in between. This CDR3 is 12 amino acids long. CDR3 in DNA: TGTGCCCTCGGGGGGACACAAGAGACCCAGTACTTC. This translates into CALGGTQETQYF.

This sequence joins TRBV10-3 and TRBJ1-5; the D is unclear. The CDR3 covers 15 residues. Germline V CDR1 and CDR2: ENHRY, SYGVKD. Trimming removed 0 bases from V and 2 bases from J, with 8 bases in between. The CDR3 reads CAISESEAGNQPQHF. CDR3 coding DNA: TGTGCCATCAGTGAGTCGGAGGCAGGCAATCAGCCCCAGCATTTT.

This clonotype was seen more than once but under ten times. The chain couples TRBV7-3 to TRBJ1-1, with D uncertain. Trimming removed 2 bases at V and 4 bases at J, with 8 bases between. The CDR3 loop spans 13 amino acids. Germline CDR1 reads SGHTA; CDR2 reads FQGTGA. The CDR3 DNA sequence: TGTGCCAGCAGCTTACGGGGAATCACTGAAGCTTTCTTT. It specifies CASSLRGITEAFF.

In this sample, this clonotype turned up a few times. The CDR3 region has the DNA TGCGCCAGCAGCTCTAGCGGGGGGGAAGAGACCCAGTACTTC. It is translated as CASSSSGGEETQYF. The chain recombines TRBV5-1 with TRBJ2-5; 12 nucleotides match TRBD2. From germline, CDR1 is SGHRS and CDR2 YFSETQ. V lost 3 bases, J lost 3 bases, and 0 bases stayed unmatched. The CDR3 has 14 residues.

This clonotype has a handful of counts. This chain connects TRBV7-2 to TRBJ1-4, with 9 bases identical to TRBD1. Trimming cost V 0 bases and J 5 bases; bases outside gene matches: 1. Germline V gene data show CDR1 as SGHTA and CDR2 as FQGNSA. This CDR3 spans 15 amino acids. For the CDR3, the DNA is TGTGCCAGCAGCTTAGCCGGGACAGGGAATGAAAAACTGTTTTTT. Protein: CASSLAGTGNEKLFF.

This clonotype was recorded a few times. This CDR3 is CASSSYDSANSPLHF. In nucleotides, the CDR3 is TGTGCCAGCAGCTCGTATGATTCAGCCAATTCACCCCTCCACTTT. This chain connects TRBV7-9 to TRBJ1-6; D ambiguous. The CDR3 runs to 15 residues. V lost 4 bases and J 7 bases, leaving 14 bases between the germline ends. Germline V gene data show CDR1 as SEHNR and CDR2 as FQNEAQ (reference sequence). The variable domain in full, completed from reference TRBV7-9 and TRBJ1-6, reads DTGVSQNPRHKITKRGQNVTFRCDPISEHNRLYWYRQTLGQGPEFLTYFQNEAQLEKSRLLSDRFSAERPKGSFSTLEIQRTEQGDSAMYLCASSSYDSANSPLHFGNGTRLTVT.

This clonotype was recorded at least ten times. The chain links TRBV4-1 to TRBJ2-3; 10 positions match TRBD2. This CDR3 has 16 amino acids. V was pared by 4 bases and J by 2 bases, with 6 bases of the junction left unmatched. The germline V gene has CDR1 MGHRA and CDR2 YSYEKL. This CDR3 reads CASSRSGGAATDTQYF. CDR3 in DNA: TGCGCCAGCAGCCGAAGCGGGGGGGCGGCCACAGATACGCAGTATTTT.

This clonotype was detected a few times. The rearrangement uses TRBV5-1 and TRBJ2-1; 9 bases map to TRBD2. Unmatched junction bases numbered 9, after V lost 4 bases and J lost 4 bases. The CDR3 is 16 amino acids. Germline CDR1 SGHRS, CDR2 YFSETQ. CDR3 nucleotide sequence: TGCGCCAGCAGCGTGGGACTAGCCCTTCTTTACAATGAGCAGTTCTTC. Its protein is CASSVGLALLYNEQFF. Supplemented by reference TRBV5-1 and TRBJ2-1, the full variable domain reads KAGVTQTPRYLIKTRGQQVTLSCSPISGHRSVSWYQQTPGQGLQFLFEYFSETQRNKGNFPGRFSGRQFSNSRSEMNVSTLELGDSALYLCASSVGLALLYNEQFFGPGTRLTVL.

The chain combines TRBV7-9 with TRBJ2-7; D unresolved. The germline gives CDR1 SEHNR, CDR2 FQNEAQ (reference sequence). The V end was cut by 4 bases, the J end by 6 bases, with 16 bases between. The CDR3 spans 14 residues. The CDR3 sequence: CASSSLLTGVEQYF. CDR3 sequence (DNA): TGTGCCAGCAGCTCCCTCCTTACTGGGGTCGAGCAGTACTTC.

This clonotype was found a few times. This chain uses TRBV7-9 with TRBJ2-5; D is ambiguous. V was shortened by 5 bases and J by 5 bases, with 12 bases between the two germline ends. The CDR3 totals 13 residues. CDR1 and CDR2 (germline): SEHNR, FQNEAQ (reference sequence). CDR3 sequence reads: CASSRALWETQYF. For the CDR3, the DNA is TGTGCCAGCAGCCGGGCCCTATGGGAGACCCAGTACTTC.

This clonotype turned up a few times. V gene TRBV7-2 combines with J gene TRBJ2-5; maybe TRBD1 (5 bases). Trimming took 8 bases from V and 3 from J, leaving 13 bases between them. The CDR3 sequence is 13 residues long. CDR1 is SGHTA and CDR2 is FQGNSA in the germline V gene. This chain's CDR3 is CASSAGWEETQYF. The CDR3 DNA is TGTGCCAGCTCCGCAGGGTGGGAAGAGACCCAGTACTTC.

The chain combines TRBV4-3 with TRBJ1-5; D unclear. CDR3 length equals 17 residues. Looked up from germline, CDR1 is LGHNA and CDR2 is YSLEER. V was clipped by 2 bases and J by 0 bases, with 14 bases between them. The CDR3 sequence: CASSQSFTAYSNQPQHF. Here the CDR3 DNA reads TGCGCCAGCAGCCAAAGCTTCACGGCCTATAGCAATCAGCCCCAGCATTTT.

There are a few counts of this clonotype. J is TRBJ2-7 and V is TRBV5-6; D might be TRBD1 (5 bases). The V and J ends lost 2 bases and 5 bases respectively, with 8 bases between them. Germline V CDR1 and CDR2: SGHDT, YYEEEE. CDR3 length: 12 amino acids. The CDR3 region has the DNA TGTGCCAGCAGCTTAGGGGAAGACGAGCAGTACTTC. Translation: CASSLGEDEQYF.

The table lists this clonotype with a few counts. The V call is TRBV20-1, the J call TRBJ2-5; tentative D call: TRBD1 (6 bases). V lost 4 bases and J 5 bases, leaving 17 bases between the germline ends. Looked up from germline, CDR1 is DFQATT and CDR2 is SNEGSKA (reference sequence). The CDR3 covers 14 residues. The CDR3, as DNA: TGCAGTGCTACGACAGGTCTCGTCCGGGAGACCCAGTACTTC. Translating it yields CSATTGLVRETQYF.

Only a few counts were recorded for this clonotype. This chain connects TRBV11-3 to TRBJ2-5; possibly TRBD2 for D (5 bases). This CDR3 contains 14 residues. V lost 6 bases to trimming and J lost 3 bases, with 14 bases between them. In germline, CDR1 is SGHNT, CDR2 YENEEA. CDR3 in amino acids: CASSPDGDKETQYF. CDR3 DNA: TGTGCCAGCAGTCCCGACGGGGATAAAGAGACCCAGTACTTC.

The rearrangement joins TRBV28 to TRBJ2-7; D assignment may be TRBD1 or TRBD2 (5 bases each). The CDR3 runs to 16 residues. Trimming stripped 10 bases from V and 2 bases from J, with 24 bases between. Per the germline V gene, CDR1 is MDHEN and CDR2 is SYDVKM. This chain's CDR3 is CATLRDRAHVTYEQYF. The CDR3 DNA reads as TGTGCCACCCTTCGGGACCGGGCACACGTCACCTACGAGCAGTACTTC.

This clonotype has a handful of counts. The chain has TRBV7-6 and TRBJ2-7; maybe TRBD2 (6 bases). The germline gives CDR1 SGHVS, CDR2 FNYEAQ. V lost 1 base to trimming and J lost 3 bases, with 10 bases between them. This CDR3 comprises 14 residues. Written as DNA, the CDR3 is TGTGCCAGCAGCTTAGGCAGGGAGGACTACGAGCAGTACTTC. This translates into CASSLGREDYEQYF.

This clonotype was seen a handful of times. The rearrangement uses TRBV7-2 and TRBJ2-3; D not certain. This CDR3 contains 14 residues. From germline, CDR1 is SGHTA and CDR2 FQGNSA. V lost 1 base and J 2 bases, leaving 7 bases between the germline ends. The CDR3 spells CASSLGLPTDTQYF. In DNA form, the CDR3 reads TGTGCCAGCAGCTTAGGCCTTCCCACAGATACGCAGTATTTT.

This clonotype was detected only a few times. The V gene is TRBV4-3, the J gene TRBJ2-1, with a weak D call TRBD2 (6 bases). The germline gives CDR1 LGHNA, CDR2 YSLEER. The germline V and J ends were trimmed by 0 bases and 2 bases, with 11 bases remaining between them. This CDR3 is built from 16 residues. The CDR3 sequence: CASSQDLAVPYNEQFF. In DNA, the CDR3 is TGCGCCAGCAGCCAAGATTTAGCGGTCCCCTACAATGAGCAGTTCTTC.

This clonotype was recorded at least ten times. The chain couples TRBV5-1 to TRBJ2-1; no firm D call. The length of the CDR3 is 13 residues. V was shortened by 2 bases and J by 4 bases, with 7 bases between the two germline ends. Germline V gene lookup returns CDR1 SGHRS and CDR2 YFSETQ. CDR3 region: CASSFGGYNEQFF. CDR3 nucleotide sequence: TGCGCCAGCAGCTTTGGTGGGTACAATGAGCAGTTCTTC.

CDR3 nucleotides: TGTGCCAGCAGTTCCCCACGGACCTCTGACTATGGCTACACCTTC. Translated: CASSSPRTSDYGYTF. The V gene is TRBV6-2 or TRBV6-3, the J gene TRBJ1-2; D not certain. The CDR3 spans 15 residues. The V gene lost 4 bases and the J gene lost 3 bases, with 15 bases spanning the gap. Germline V gives CDR1 MNHEY, CDR2 SVGEGT.

A few counts support this clonotype. The chain recombines TRBV9 with TRBJ2-1, with 8 bases identical to TRBD1. Germline trimming cut 2 bases from V and 6 bases from J; bases unmatched to any gene: 7. The CDR3 sequence is 15 residues long. Germline V gene sequence: CDR1 SGDLS, CDR2 YYNGEE. The CDR3 loop is CASSVTGQVTNEQFF. CDR3 bases: TGTGCCAGCAGCGTTACGGGACAGGTCACCAATGAGCAGTTCTTC.